This T cell receptor beta chain appears in the sequencing data of a study of cytomegalovirus exposure and HLA in healthy donors. The assay was immunoSEQ multiplex PCR, and TCRdb's table has in-frame clones only and misses some. The profile shows fewer than 200,000 clones, approximately 86% of them singletons. In the case of this clone: Its antigen is unknown.

Study conclusions and caveats: The finding came from a later analysis; first-cohort TCR clusters tended to co-occur in the roughly 120 validation repertoires. The authors confirmed in vitro that three CMV-associated chains were specific for CMV antigens.

Looked up from germline, CDR1 is MNHEY and CDR2 is SVGAGI. V shed 2 bases, J shed 6 bases, and the junction held 4 bases outside the gene matches. This CDR3 is 14 amino acids long. This TCR came from a woman between 18 and 29 years old in good health and CMV-seronegative. The chain employs TRBV6-5 and TRBJ2-3; 8 bases map to TRBD2. The sequenced material came from PBMCs. CDR3: CASSYHGGADTQYF. CDR3 DNA sequence: TGTGCCAGCAGTTACCACGGGGGGGCTGATACGCAGTATTTT.